This passage covers 25 T cell receptor beta chains from one sample sequenced in a study of T cell clonality in common variable immunodeficiency. The protocol was immunoSEQ multiplex PCR, while the TCRdb copy is restricted to in-frame clones and leaves out a portion. Recorded here are about 43,000 clones, with no singletons, and the ten leading clones hold roughly 1.9%. Sequenced sample: peripheral blood mononuclear cells. These receptors all stem from a person aged 18 to 75 in good health.

This clone was seen ten or more times. The CDR3 here is CASSEGTGAFANTGELFF. Incomplete CDR3 DNA: TGTGCCAGCAGTGAAGGGACAGGGGCGTTCGCGAACACCGGGGAG. The chain uses TRBV6-1 and TRBJ2-2; 9 nucleotides match TRBD1. The CDR3 goes on 3 residues after the read ends, and that part is filled in from the germline J gene. The CDR3 runs 18 residues. The germline V gene encodes CDR1 MNHNS and CDR2 SASEGT. Trimming at V came to 1 base and at J to 0 bases, leaving 6 bases not matched to a gene.

This clone was detected ten times or more. The read ends 3 residues before the CDR3 terminus; that terminus is restored from the germline J gene. The V and J genes are TRBV6-2 or TRBV6-3 and TRBJ2-6, with D unclear. V lost 2 bases to trimming and J lost 4 bases, with 12 bases between them. The CDR3 runs 16 residues. Germline CDR1 reads MNHEY; CDR2 reads SVGEGT. Partial CDR3 DNA: TGTGCCAGCAGTTACGCTAGTTTTGTGGGGGCCAACGTC. Protein product: CASSYASFVGANV. The full CDR3 sequence reads CASSYASFVGANVLTF.

This clone was recorded at least ten times. CDR3 in amino acids: CASSLQGASNQPQHF. The DNA read from the CDR3 is TGCGCCAGCAGCTTACAGGGTGCTAGCAATCAGCCC. J is TRBJ1-5 and V is TRBV5-1; tentative D call: TRBD1 (6 bases). The CDR3 end is not reached by the read, which stops 3 residues before it; the germline J gene fills it in. V was pared by 2 bases and J by 0 bases, with 9 bases between. Germline V lookup: CDR1 SGHRS, CDR2 YFSETQ. CDR3 length: 15 amino acids. Full variable domain (remainder filled in from reference TRBV5-1 and TRBJ1-5): KAGVTQTPRYLIKTRGQQVTLSCSPISGHRSVSWYQQTPGQGLQFLFEYFSETQRNKGNFPGRFSGRQFSNSRSEMNVSTLELGDSALYLCASSLQGASNQPQHFGDGTRLSIL.

In its sample, this clone was seen a few times. The sequence runs out 3 residues before the end of the CDR3; the remainder is reconstructed from the germline J gene. This sample includes further DNA sequences coding for the same CDR3. The V gene is TRBV19, the J gene TRBJ2-2, with D perhaps TRBD1 (5 bases). V was clipped by 7 bases and J by 2 bases, with 11 bases between them. Germline CDR1 LNHDA, CDR2 SQIVND (reference sequence). The CDR3 sequence is 14 residues long. Partial CDR3 DNA: TGTGCCAGTACCGGACAAGGAAACACCGGGGAG. Amino acid sequence: CASTGQGNTGE. The entire CDR3 protein is CASTGQGNTGELFF. Using reference TRBV19 and TRBJ2-2 for the parts outside the CDR3, the full variable domain is DGGITQSPKYLFRKEGQNVTLSCEQNLNHDAMYWYRQDPGQGLRLIYYSQIVNDFQKGDIAEGYSVSREKKESFPLTVTSAQKNPTAFYLCASTGQGNTGELFFGEGSRLTVL.

In its sample, this clone was seen many times. The observed sequence ends 3 residues before the CDR3 terminus, with the missing tail filled in from the germline J gene. The gene calls are TRBV9 and TRBJ2-5; 7 bases are a match to TRBD2. Germline CDR1 and CDR2: SGDLS and YYNGEE. CDR3 length equals 14 residues. Trimming removed 2 bases from V and 4 bases from J; junction bases left unmatched: 5. Partial CDR3 DNA: TGTGCCAGCAGCGTGATGGGGGGGTTAGAGACC. It codes for CASSVMGGLET. The whole CDR3 reads CASSVMGGLETQYF.

This clone appeared many times. The read falls 3 residues short of the CDR3 end, and the missing part is taken from the germline J gene. The chain recombines TRBV14 with TRBJ1-1; D ambiguous. The CDR3 consists of 13 residues. Germline CDR1 reads SGHDN; CDR2 reads FVKESK. The CDR3 is CASSPDLYSGAFF. CDR3 bases read: TGTGCCAGCAGCCCCGACCTTTATTCAGGC.

This clone came up many times. The read ends 3 residues shy of where the CDR3 ends; the end is completed using the germline J gene. The chain is built from TRBV19 and TRBJ2-3, with D possibly TRBD2 on 6 matching bases. Per germline, CDR1 LNHDA and CDR2 SQIVND (reference sequence). V was pared by 3 bases and J by 5 bases, with 9 bases between. This CDR3 is 13 amino acids long. CDR3 DNA (partial): TGTGCCAGTAGTATGGAGGGGTTAGATACG. Translated, it gives CASSMEGLDT. The whole CDR3 protein reads CASSMEGLDTQYF.

This clone was seen many times. The read halts 3 residues ahead of the CDR3 end, with the missing end drawn from the germline J gene. V is TRBV30 and J is TRBJ2-1; D not resolved. CDR3 length equals 8 residues. Looked up from germline, CDR1 is GTSNPN and CDR2 is SVGIG (reference sequence). Deletions cut 8 bases from V and 7 bases from J, with 3 bases between. The covered CDR3 bases are TGTGCCCTTAATGAG. It codes for CALNE. The full CDR3 is CALNEQFF.

This clone has at least ten counts. One junction end disagrees with the germline gene, perhaps due to a read error. The sequenced fragment ends 3 residues before the CDR3 boundary, so the rest is inferred from the germline J gene. The chain has TRBV19 and TRBJ1-2; 8 positions agree with TRBD1. Germline V CDR1 and CDR2: LNHDA, SQIVND (reference sequence). The CDR3 is 16 residues long. This chain's CDR3 is CASSISPRTGNSGYTF. Incomplete CDR3 DNA: TGTGCCAGTAGTATCTCCCCTAGGACAGGGAACTCTGGC. The full variable domain, its missing parts supplied by reference TRBV19 and TRBJ1-2, is DGGITQSPKYLFRKEGQNVTLSCEQNLNHDAMYWYRQDPGQGLRLIYYSQIVNDFQKGDIAEGYSVSREKKESFPLTVTSAQKNPTAFYLCASSISPRTGNSGYTFGSGTRLTVV.

The table lists this clone with many counts. The read is 3 residues too short to cover the CDR3 end, so that end is filled in from the germline J gene. The chain has TRBV5-6 and TRBJ2-2, with 8 bases matching TRBD1. This CDR3 has 15 amino acids. Trimming at V came to 1 base and at J to 4 bases, leaving 3 bases not matched to a gene. Looked up from germline, CDR1 is SGHDT and CDR2 is YYEEEE. Here the CDR3 reads CASSLRQGPTGELFF. The DNA read from the CDR3 is TGTGCCAGCAGCTTGCGACAGGGGCCCACCGGGGAG.

There are many counts of this clone. The CDR3 end falls 3 residues outside the read, so it is completed with the germline J gene. The chain is built from TRBV29-1 and TRBJ2-3; a weak D match, TRBD2 (6 bases). The CDR3 is 16 residues long. The V gene's germline CDR1 is SQVTM and CDR2 ANQGSEA. The V gene lost 0 bases and the J gene lost 6 bases, with 19 bases spanning the gap. CDR3 region: CSVEDLRGRTPDTQYF. The sequenced part of the CDR3 DNA is TGCAGCGTTGAAGATCTTCGGGGGAGGACCCCGGATACG.

This clone was counted many times. The read is 3 residues too short to cover the CDR3 end, so that end is filled in from the germline J gene. This chain connects TRBV6-1 to TRBJ2-2; maybe TRBD1 (6 bases). Germline loops: CDR1 MNHNS, CDR2 SASEGT. The CDR3 length is 15 residues. V lost 0 bases and J lost 2, with 7 bases in between. CDR3 DNA (partial): TGTGCCAGCAGTGAAGCACAGGGAAACACCGGGGAG. Encoded protein: CASSEAQGNTGE. The entire CDR3 sequence reads CASSEAQGNTGELFF.

To note about this clone: The junction departs from the called germline gene at one end, perhaps through a read error. Read sequence stops 3 residues before the CDR3 end, and the germline J gene provides the missing end. The chain couples TRBV7-9 to TRBJ2-7; D gene ambiguous. Germline V gene lookup returns CDR1 SEHNR and CDR2 FQNEAQ (reference sequence). The CDR3 spans 12 residues. The sequenced CDR3 bases are TGTTCCAGCAGCCAGACACCCTACGAG. Its translation is CSSSQTPYE. The full CDR3 protein is CSSSQTPYEQYF.

This clone was counted many times. The read falls 3 residues short of the CDR3 end, and the missing part is taken from the germline J gene. The rearrangement links TRBV30 to TRBJ1-4, with D maybe TRBD1 (6 bases). The CDR3 length is 14 residues. V dropped 2 bases and J dropped 5 bases, with 12 bases sitting between them. Germline loops: CDR1 GTSNPN, CDR2 SVGIG (reference sequence). CDR3 in amino acids: CAWSPGQWNEKLFF. CDR3 DNA (partial): TGTGCCTGGAGTCCCGGACAGTGGAATGAAAAA.

Relative to its sample, this clone is large. With the read ending 3 residues before the CDR3 end, the germline J gene is used to fill in that end. This chain connects TRBV6-2 or TRBV6-3 to TRBJ2-7, with 12 bases fitting TRBD2. Trimming cost V 0 bases and J 4 bases; bases outside gene matches: 1. This CDR3 spans 15 amino acids. Germline V gives CDR1 MNHEY, CDR2 SVGEGT. Partial CDR3 DNA: TGTGCCAGCAGTTACTCGACTAGCGGGGGTTACGAG. As protein: CASSYSTSGGYE. The entire CDR3 reads CASSYSTSGGYEQYF.

In its sample, this clone was seen many times. The sequence runs out 3 residues before the end of the CDR3; the remainder is reconstructed from the germline J gene. The rearrangement uses TRBV7-6 and TRBJ1-2; 11 bases line up with TRBD1. The CDR3 is 16 amino acids. Looked up from germline, CDR1 is SGHVS and CDR2 is FNYEAQ. V shed 5 bases, J shed 2 bases, and the junction held 7 bases outside the gene matches. Partial CDR3 DNA: TGTGCCAGCAGCCCGGCCGGGACAGGGGGAAACTATGGC. This sequence encodes CASSPAGTGGNYG. The full CDR3 protein is CASSPAGTGGNYGYTF.

This clone was counted between two and nine times. The CDR3 end is not reached by the read, which stops 3 residues before it; the germline J gene fills it in. This rearrangement joins TRBV7-9 to TRBJ1-1; maybe TRBD1 (5 bases). V dropped 5 bases and J dropped 0 bases, with 13 bases sitting between them. Germline V CDR1 and CDR2: SEHNR, FQNEAQ (reference sequence). CDR3 length: 15 amino acids. The CDR3 spells CASSRGRGMNTEAFF. The covered CDR3 bases are TGTGCCAGCAGCAGAGGGAGGGGAATGAACACTGAA.

This clone was seen many times. With the read ending 3 residues before the CDR3 end, the germline J gene is used to fill in that end. This rearrangement joins TRBV2 to TRBJ1-6; a weak D match, TRBD1 (6 bases). Trimming took 4 bases from V and 10 from J, leaving 17 bases between them. The CDR3 has 15 amino acids. Germline CDR1 reads SNHLY; CDR2 reads FYNNEI. CDR3 DNA, as far as it was read: TGTGCCAGCAGTGCAGGACAGAAGTTAGGCTCACCC. Translating gives CASSAGQKLGSP. The complete CDR3 protein is CASSAGQKLGSPLHF. Drawing the rest from reference TRBV2 and TRBJ1-6, the complete variable domain is EPEVTQTPSHQVTQMGQEVILRCVPISNHLYFYWYRQILGQKVEFLVSFYNNEISEKSEIFDDQFSVERPDGSNFTLKIRSTKLEDSAMYFCASSAGQKLGSPLHFGNGTRLTVT.

This clone has a count of ten or more. CDR3 bases read: TGTGCCAGTACCTACGGGGGGGTAGGAGATACG. Translation: CASTYGGVGDT. The whole CDR3 sequence is CASTYGGVGDTQYF. The chain joins TRBV19 to TRBJ2-3, with TRBD2 matching 8 bases. Read sequence stops 3 residues before the CDR3 end, and the germline J gene provides the missing end. V lost 7 bases to trimming and J lost 5 bases; unmatched junction nucleotides: 8. Germline assignment: CDR1 LNHDA and CDR2 SQIVND (reference sequence). This CDR3 is 14 amino acids long.

This clone was recorded many times. The read ends 3 residues shy of where the CDR3 ends; the end is completed using the germline J gene. The chain links TRBV7-3 to TRBJ2-1; 9 bases map to TRBD2. Per the germline V gene, CDR1 is SGHTA and CDR2 is FQGTGA. Unmatched junction bases numbered 2, after V lost 5 bases and J lost 0 bases. CDR3 length equals 15 residues. The sequenced part of the CDR3 DNA is TGTGCCAGCAGCCTTAGCGGGAGCTCCTACAATGAG. It codes for CASSLSGSSYNE. The full CDR3 is CASSLSGSSYNEQFF.

This clone appeared many times. The read is 3 residues too short to cover the CDR3 end, so that end is filled in from the germline J gene. The chain has TRBV5-1 and TRBJ2-2; TRBD1 matches 7 bases. The CDR3 is 16 residues long. Per the germline V gene, CDR1 is SGHRS and CDR2 is YFSETQ. V gave up 1 base and J gave up 4 bases; unmatched junction bases: 7. CDR3 in amino acids: CASSLQGEALTGELFF. Incomplete CDR3 DNA: TGCGCCAGCAGCTTGCAGGGGGAAGCCCTCACCGGGGAG.

This clone was found many times. The read is 3 residues too short to cover the CDR3 end, so that end is filled in from the germline J gene. V and J are TRBV7-3 and TRBJ2-7; D not certain. CDR1 is SGHTA and CDR2 is FQGTGA in the germline V gene. V dropped 2 bases and J dropped 5 bases, with 10 bases sitting between them. The CDR3 is 13 amino acids. CDR3 sequence: CASSLGLGDEQYF. CDR3 DNA (partial): TGTGCCAGCAGCTTAGGGCTGGGCGACGAG.

Many counts were recorded for this clone. The read gets to within 3 residues of the CDR3 end, and the germline J gene fills in the rest. The V and J genes are TRBV19 and TRBJ2-7; 7 nucleotides match TRBD1. This CDR3 has 14 amino acids. V lost 3 bases to trimming and J lost 3 bases; unmatched junction nucleotides: 5. Germline CDR1 is LNHDA and CDR2 is SQIVND (reference sequence). The DNA read from the CDR3 is TGTGCCAGTAGTATTGGGACAGCAGTCTACGAG. Protein product: CASSIGTAVYE. The full CDR3 sequence reads CASSIGTAVYEQYF.

This clone was found many times. Read sequence stops 3 residues before the CDR3 end, and the germline J gene provides the missing end. The chain has TRBV19 and TRBJ2-1; a weak D match, TRBD2 (6 bases). Deletions cut 6 bases from V and 7 bases from J, with 22 bases between. CDR1 is LNHDA and CDR2 is SQIVND in the germline V gene (reference sequence). CDR3 length: 16 residues. The CDR3 here is CASSTSPTESWNEQFF. The covered CDR3 bases are TGTGCCAGTAGCACTAGCCCCACGGAAAGCTGGAATGAG.

This clone was observed many times. The sequenced CDR3 bases are TGCGCCAGCAGCTTGGCCGGGACAGGGAGGTCGGAGACC. This encodes CASSLAGTGRSET. From start to end, the CDR3 is CASSLAGTGRSETQYF. This sequence joins TRBV5-1 and TRBJ2-5; 9 bases fit TRBD1. With the read ending 3 residues before the CDR3 end, the germline J gene is used to fill in that end. CDR1 and CDR2 from the germline V gene are SGHRS and YFSETQ. V lost 0 bases to trimming and J lost 5 bases; unmatched junction nucleotides: 8. This CDR3 is built from 16 residues.